This T cell receptor beta chain was sequenced for a study of blood T cell repertoires in COVID-19. Individuals drawn from 20 to 30 US areas were about 18 to 100 years old. The J segment lost 0 bases and the V segment lost 2 bases, leaving 0 bases of the junction unmatched. This CDR3 has 15 amino acids. The germline V gene has CDR1 SGHRS and CDR2 YFSETQ. The assay was immunoSEQ multiplex PCR, and TCRdb's table has in-frame clones only and misses some. The sample yields more than 150,000 clones, 84% seen once. This clone was counted once. Sequencing was performed on PBMCs or T cells enriched from blood (not recorded which). This receptor was obtained from a woman in her fifties or sixties who had recovered from COVID-19. The rearrangement joins TRBV5-1 to TRBJ2-2, with 8 positions matching TRBD2. CDR3 sequence reads: CASSFSGTNTGELFF. The CDR3 DNA reads TGCGCCAGCAGCTTTAGCGGGACGAACACCGGGGAGCTGTTTTTT.